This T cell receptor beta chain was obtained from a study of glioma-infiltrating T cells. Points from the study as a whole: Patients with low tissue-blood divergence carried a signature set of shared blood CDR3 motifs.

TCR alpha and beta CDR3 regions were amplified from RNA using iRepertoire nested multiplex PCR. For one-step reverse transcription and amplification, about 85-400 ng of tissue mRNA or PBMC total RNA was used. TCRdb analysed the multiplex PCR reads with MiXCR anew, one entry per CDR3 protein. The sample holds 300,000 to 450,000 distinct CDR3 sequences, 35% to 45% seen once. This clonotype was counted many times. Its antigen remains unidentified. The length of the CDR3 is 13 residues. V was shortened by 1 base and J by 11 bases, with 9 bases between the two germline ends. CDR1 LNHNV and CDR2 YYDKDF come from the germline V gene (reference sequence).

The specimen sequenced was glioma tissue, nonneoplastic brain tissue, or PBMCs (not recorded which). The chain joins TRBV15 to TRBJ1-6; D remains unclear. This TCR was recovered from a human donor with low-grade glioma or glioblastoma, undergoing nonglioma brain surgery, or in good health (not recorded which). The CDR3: CATSRVLGAPLHF. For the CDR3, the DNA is TGTGCCACCAGCAGAGTGCTCGGCGCACCCCTCCACTTT.